This TCR beta chain was sequenced in a study of OX40 agonist ivuxolimab in advanced cancers. For context, the study as a whole: Ivuxolimab was an agonistic, fully human IgG2 monoclonal antibody directed against OX40 (CD134), a costimulatory receptor. Partial responses occurred in three dose-escalation patients: two with cutaneous melanoma and one with hepatocellular carcinoma. Of the approximately 50 patients in dose escalation, about 19 had hepatocellular carcinoma, some 15 had melanoma, 9 had renal cell carcinoma and 9 had head and neck cancer. Patients were allowed to have had prior anti-PD-1, anti-PD-L1 or anti-CTLA-4 therapy, and roughly two fifths of the dose-escalation patients had been treated with checkpoint inhibitors. Intravenous ivuxolimab was administered to patients every 2 weeks at six dose levels: 0.01, 0.1, 0.3, 1.5, 3 and 10 mg/kg. The paper reports the monotherapy dose-escalation portion (N ≈ 50 patients) of the phase I ivuxolimab trial. Peripheral TCRbeta sequencing aimed to test whether ivuxolimab altered TCR sequence diversity and caused clonal T-cell expansion. In the dose-escalation cohort, around 80% of patients were male, and the mean age was around 65 years with a range of roughly 20 to 80. What the study reported, not specific to this receptor: At doses from 0.1 to 3.0 mg/kg, clonal expansion was seen in both CD4+ and CD8+ blood T cells between baseline and week 6. Low levels of normalized T-cell clonal expansion were also shown by some nonresponding patients. The antigen specificity of the clonally expanded peripheral T cells was not determined. Partial responders in the 0.1-3.0 mg/kg groups had among the lowest normalized peripheral clonal expansion, especially among CD8+ T cells. On average, CD8+ T cells showed more expanded clones than CD4+ T cells after ivuxolimab.

The trial excluded patients who had a history of autoimmune disease or were on systemic immunosuppression. Peripheral blood for TCR sequencing was collected from all dose cohorts at baseline, on cycle 4 day 1, and on cycle 7 day 1. Samples came from an open-label, multicenter, first-in-human phase I dose-escalation trial of ivuxolimab. Adults with locally advanced or metastatic head and neck squamous cell, hepatocellular, melanoma or renal cell carcinoma were enrolled in the trial. Before TCR sequencing, CD4+ and CD8+ T cells were separately sorted from peripheral blood. Sequences SGHNT (CDR1) and YYREEE (CDR2) are obtained from the germline V gene (reference sequence). V trim: 4 bases; J trim: 3 bases; unmatched bases: 8. The CDR3 runs 15 residues from the cysteine to the phenylalanine. The sequence is cut down to CDR3 DNA, 45 bases in frame from base 1. Of note for this clone: Its antigen has not been determined. Base qualities are not at hand, and no much larger clone is one base apart.

To sequence the TCRbeta CDR3 region, genomic DNA was isolated from the sorted cells. The immunoSEQ Assay was used to sequence the TCRbeta CDR3 regions. In TCRdb, the immuneACCESS table is reduced to in-frame sequences with V and J assigned. These tables do not hold every clone; where another copy was compared, an unresolved V gene accounts for under half, and the others remain unexplained. In this sample the table shows roughly 28,000 clones, just over 90% of which occur a single time. The ten largest account for roughly a tenth of the sample. The TCR sequence derives from an adult with an advanced solid tumor such as melanoma, head and neck, liver or kidney cancer. The sample consisted of CD4+ or CD8+ T cells sorted from blood, taken in a trial of the OX40 agonist ivuxolimab. The chain couples TRBV5-4 to TRBJ2-7, with TRBD1 matching 9 junction bases. The sequenced DNA is TGTGCCAGCAGCCGACCGGGACAGGGAATCTACGAGCAGTACTTC. Its protein reads: CASSRPGQGIYEQYF.